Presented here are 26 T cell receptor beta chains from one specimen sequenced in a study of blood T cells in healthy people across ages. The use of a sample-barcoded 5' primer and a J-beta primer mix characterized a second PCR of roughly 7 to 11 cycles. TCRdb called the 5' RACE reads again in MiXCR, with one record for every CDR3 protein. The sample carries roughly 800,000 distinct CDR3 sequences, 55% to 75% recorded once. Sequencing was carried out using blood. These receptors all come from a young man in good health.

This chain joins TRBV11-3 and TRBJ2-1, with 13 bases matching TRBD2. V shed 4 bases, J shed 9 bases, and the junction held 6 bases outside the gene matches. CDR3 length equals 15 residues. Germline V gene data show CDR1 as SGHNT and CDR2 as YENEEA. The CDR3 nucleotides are TGTGCCAGCAGCTACACTAGCGGGGGGGCCGGTGAGCAGTTCTTC. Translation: CASSYTSGGAGEQFF.

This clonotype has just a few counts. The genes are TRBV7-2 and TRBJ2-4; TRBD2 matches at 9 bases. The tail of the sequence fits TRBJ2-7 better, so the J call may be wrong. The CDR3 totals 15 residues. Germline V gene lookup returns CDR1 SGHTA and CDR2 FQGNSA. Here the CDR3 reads CASSSRGLAIREQYF. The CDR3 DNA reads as TGTGCCAGCAGCTCCCGGGGACTAGCTATTCGCGAGCAGTACTTC.

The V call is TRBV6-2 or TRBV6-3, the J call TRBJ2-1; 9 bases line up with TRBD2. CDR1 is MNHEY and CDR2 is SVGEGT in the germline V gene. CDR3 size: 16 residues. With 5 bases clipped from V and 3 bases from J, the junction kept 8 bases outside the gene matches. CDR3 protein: CASSNAKLAGYNEQFF. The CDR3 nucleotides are TGTGCCAGCAGTAACGCGAAACTAGCGGGCTACAATGAGCAGTTCTTC.

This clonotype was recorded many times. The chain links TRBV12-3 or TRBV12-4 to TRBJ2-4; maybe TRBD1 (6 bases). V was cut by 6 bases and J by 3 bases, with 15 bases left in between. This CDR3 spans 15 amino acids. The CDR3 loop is CASSQTGKGKNIQYF. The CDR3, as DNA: TGTGCCAGCAGCCAAACAGGGAAGGGCAAAAACATTCAGTACTTC.

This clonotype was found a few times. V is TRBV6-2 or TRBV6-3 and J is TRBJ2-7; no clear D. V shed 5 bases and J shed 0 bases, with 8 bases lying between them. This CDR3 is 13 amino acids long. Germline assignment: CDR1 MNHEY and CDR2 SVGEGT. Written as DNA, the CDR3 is TGTGCCAGCAGTGCGACACCCTCCTACGAGCAGTACTTC. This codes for CASSATPSYEQYF.

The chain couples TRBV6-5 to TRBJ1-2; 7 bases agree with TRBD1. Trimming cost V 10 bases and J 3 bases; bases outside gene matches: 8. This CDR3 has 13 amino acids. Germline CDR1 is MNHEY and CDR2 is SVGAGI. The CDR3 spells CATRVTGDYGYTF. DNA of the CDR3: TGTGCCACAAGGGTAACAGGGGACTATGGCTACACCTTC.

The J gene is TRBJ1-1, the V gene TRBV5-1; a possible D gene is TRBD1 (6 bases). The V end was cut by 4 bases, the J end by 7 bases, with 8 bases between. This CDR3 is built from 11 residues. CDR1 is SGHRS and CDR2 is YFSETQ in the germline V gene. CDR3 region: CASSGQFEAFF. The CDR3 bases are TGCGCCAGCAGCGGACAGTTTGAAGCTTTCTTT.

The CDR3 reads CSARLEEQYF. CDR3 sequence (DNA): TGCAGTGCTAGACTGGAGGAGCAGTACTTC. The chain uses TRBV20-1 and TRBJ2-5; tentative D call: TRBD2 (5 bases). V was pared by 2 bases and J by 11 bases, with 9 bases between. The CDR3 runs 10 residues. Germline V gives CDR1 DFQATT, CDR2 SNEGSKA (reference sequence).

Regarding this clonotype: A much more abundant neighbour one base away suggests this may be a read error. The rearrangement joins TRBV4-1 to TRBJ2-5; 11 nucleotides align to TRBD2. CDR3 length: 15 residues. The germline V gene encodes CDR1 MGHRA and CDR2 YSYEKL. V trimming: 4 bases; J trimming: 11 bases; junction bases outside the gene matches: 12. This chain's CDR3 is CASSPGLAEVNEQYF. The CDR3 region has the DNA TGCGCCAGCAGCCCGGGACTAGCGGAGGTCAATGAGCAGTACTTC.

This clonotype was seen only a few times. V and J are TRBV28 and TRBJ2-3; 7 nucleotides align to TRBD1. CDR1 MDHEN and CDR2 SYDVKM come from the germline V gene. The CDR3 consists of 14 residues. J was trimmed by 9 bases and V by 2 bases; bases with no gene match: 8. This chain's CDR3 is CASSLPTGARTQYF. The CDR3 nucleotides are TGTGCCAGCAGTTTACCCACAGGGGCCAGGACGCAGTATTTT.

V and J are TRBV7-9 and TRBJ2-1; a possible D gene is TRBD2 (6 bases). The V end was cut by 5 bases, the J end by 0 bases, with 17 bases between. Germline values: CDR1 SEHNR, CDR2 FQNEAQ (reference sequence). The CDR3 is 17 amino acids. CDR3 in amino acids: CASSPRTNFPSYNEQFF. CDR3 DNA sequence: TGTGCCAGCAGCCCGCGGACTAACTTTCCCTCCTACAATGAGCAGTTCTTC.

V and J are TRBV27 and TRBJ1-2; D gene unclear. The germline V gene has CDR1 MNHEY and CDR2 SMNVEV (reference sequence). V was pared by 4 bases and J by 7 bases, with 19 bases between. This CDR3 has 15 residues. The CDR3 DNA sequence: TGTGCCAGCAGTTCTAGCGCCTACAATCCCTGTGGCTACACCTTC. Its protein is CASSSSAYNPCGYTF.

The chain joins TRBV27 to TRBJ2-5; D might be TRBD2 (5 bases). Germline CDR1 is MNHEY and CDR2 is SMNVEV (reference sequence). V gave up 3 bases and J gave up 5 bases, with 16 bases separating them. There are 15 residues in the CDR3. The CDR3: CASSLRSATGETQYF. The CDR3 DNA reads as TGTGCCAGCAGTTTGCGGTCTGCGACGGGGGAGACCCAGTACTTC.

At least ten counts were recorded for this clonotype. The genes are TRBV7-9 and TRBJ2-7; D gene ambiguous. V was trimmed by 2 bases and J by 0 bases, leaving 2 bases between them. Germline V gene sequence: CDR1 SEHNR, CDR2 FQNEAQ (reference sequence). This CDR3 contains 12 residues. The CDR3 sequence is CASSLHSYEQYF. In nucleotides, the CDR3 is TGTGCCAGCAGCTTACACTCCTACGAGCAGTACTTC.

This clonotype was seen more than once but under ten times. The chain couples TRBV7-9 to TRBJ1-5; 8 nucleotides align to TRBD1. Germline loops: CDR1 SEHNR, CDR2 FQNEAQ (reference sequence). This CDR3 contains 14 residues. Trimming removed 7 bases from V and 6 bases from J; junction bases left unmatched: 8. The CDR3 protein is CASTMTGEGQPQHF. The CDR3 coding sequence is TGTGCCAGCACCATGACAGGGGAAGGTCAGCCCCAGCATTTT. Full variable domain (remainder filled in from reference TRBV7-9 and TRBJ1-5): DTGVSQNPRHKITKRGQNVTFRCDPISEHNRLYWYRQTLGQGPEFLTYFQNEAQLEKSRLLSDRFSAERPKGSFSTLEIQRTEQGDSAMYLCASTMTGEGQPQHFGDGTRLSIL.

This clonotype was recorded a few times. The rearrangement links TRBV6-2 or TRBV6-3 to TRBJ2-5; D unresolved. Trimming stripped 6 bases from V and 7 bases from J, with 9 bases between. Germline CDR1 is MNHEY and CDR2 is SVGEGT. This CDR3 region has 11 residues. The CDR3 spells CASRTFRTQYF. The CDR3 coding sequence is TGTGCCAGCAGGACTTTCCGGACCCAGTACTTC.

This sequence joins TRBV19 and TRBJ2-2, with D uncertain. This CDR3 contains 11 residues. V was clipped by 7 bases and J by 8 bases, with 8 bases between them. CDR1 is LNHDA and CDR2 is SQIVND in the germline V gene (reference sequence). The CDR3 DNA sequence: TGTGCCAGTATTGGGCAGGGGGAGCTGTTTTTT. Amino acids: CASIGQGELFF.

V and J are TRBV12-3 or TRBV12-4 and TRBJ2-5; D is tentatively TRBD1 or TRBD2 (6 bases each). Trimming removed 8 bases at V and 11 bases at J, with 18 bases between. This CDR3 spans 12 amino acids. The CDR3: CASEGGPREQYF. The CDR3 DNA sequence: TGTGCCAGCGAGGGGGGCCCGAGGGAGCAGTACTTC.

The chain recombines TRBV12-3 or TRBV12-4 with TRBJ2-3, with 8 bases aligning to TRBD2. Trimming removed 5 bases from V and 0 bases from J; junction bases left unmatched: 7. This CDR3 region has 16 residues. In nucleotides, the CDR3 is TGTGCCAGCAGTACCACTAGCGGAGGTAGCACAGATACGCAGTATTTT. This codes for CASSTTSGGSTDTQYF.

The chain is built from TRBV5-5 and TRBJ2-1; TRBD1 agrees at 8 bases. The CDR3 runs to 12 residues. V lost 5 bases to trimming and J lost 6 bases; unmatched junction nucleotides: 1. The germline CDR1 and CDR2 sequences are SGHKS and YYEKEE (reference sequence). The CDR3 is CASRGQANEQFF. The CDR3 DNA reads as TGTGCCAGCAGGGGACAGGCCAATGAGCAGTTCTTC.

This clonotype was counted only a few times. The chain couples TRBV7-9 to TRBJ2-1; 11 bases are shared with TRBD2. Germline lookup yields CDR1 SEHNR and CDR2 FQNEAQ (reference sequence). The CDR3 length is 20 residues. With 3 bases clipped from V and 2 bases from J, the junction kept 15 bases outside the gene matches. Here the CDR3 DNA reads TGTGCCAGCAGCTTTCAAATAGCGGGAGGGCCCTATCGGGCCTACAATGAGCAGTTCTTC. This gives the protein CASSFQIAGGPYRAYNEQFF. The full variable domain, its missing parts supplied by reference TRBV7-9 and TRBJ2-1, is DTGVSQNPRHKITKRGQNVTFRCDPISEHNRLYWYRQTLGQGPEFLTYFQNEAQLEKSRLLSDRFSAERPKGSFSTLEIQRTEQGDSAMYLCASSFQIAGGPYRAYNEQFFGPGTRLTVL.

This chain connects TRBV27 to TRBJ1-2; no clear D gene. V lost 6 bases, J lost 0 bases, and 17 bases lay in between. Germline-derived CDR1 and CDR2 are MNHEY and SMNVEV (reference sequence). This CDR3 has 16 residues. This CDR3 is CASSRTASLANYGYTF. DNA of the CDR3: TGTGCCAGCAGCCGTACGGCCTCCTTAGCTAACTATGGCTACACCTTC.

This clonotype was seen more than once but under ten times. The CDR3, as DNA: TGTGCCAGCAGCTTAGGACAGGGGATTGCAGATACGCAGTATTTT. This codes for CASSLGQGIADTQYF. The chain has TRBV7-2 and TRBJ2-3; 8 positions agree with TRBD1. The CDR3 is 15 residues long. In germline, CDR1 is SGHTA, CDR2 FQGNSA. The V gene end was trimmed by 1 base and the J gene end by 4 bases; junction bases not matched to a gene: 4.

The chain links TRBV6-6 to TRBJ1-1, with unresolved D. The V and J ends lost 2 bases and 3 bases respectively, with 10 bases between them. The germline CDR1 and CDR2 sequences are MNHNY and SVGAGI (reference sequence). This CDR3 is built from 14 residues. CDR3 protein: CASSYPLLDTEAFF. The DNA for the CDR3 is TGTGCCAGCAGTTACCCGCTACTGGACACTGAAGCTTTCTTT.

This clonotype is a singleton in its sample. CDR3 DNA: TGCAGTGCTAGACCCCCACAGGGTGCCCTAGCGGGAGGAAGGTACGAGCAGTACTTC. Translation gives CSARPPQGALAGGRYEQYF. This chain connects TRBV20-1 to TRBJ2-5; 11 nucleotides align to TRBD2. The J call may be wrong; the DNA end is better matched by TRBJ2-7. Germline CDR1 is DFQATT and CDR2 is SNEGSKA (reference sequence). The CDR3 runs 19 residues.

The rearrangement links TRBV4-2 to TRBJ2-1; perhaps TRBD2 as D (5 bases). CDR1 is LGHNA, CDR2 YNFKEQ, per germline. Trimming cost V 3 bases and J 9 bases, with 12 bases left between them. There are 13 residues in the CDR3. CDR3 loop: CASSQELGGEQFF. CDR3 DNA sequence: TGTGCCAGCAGCCAGGAACTAGGAGGTGAGCAGTTCTTC.